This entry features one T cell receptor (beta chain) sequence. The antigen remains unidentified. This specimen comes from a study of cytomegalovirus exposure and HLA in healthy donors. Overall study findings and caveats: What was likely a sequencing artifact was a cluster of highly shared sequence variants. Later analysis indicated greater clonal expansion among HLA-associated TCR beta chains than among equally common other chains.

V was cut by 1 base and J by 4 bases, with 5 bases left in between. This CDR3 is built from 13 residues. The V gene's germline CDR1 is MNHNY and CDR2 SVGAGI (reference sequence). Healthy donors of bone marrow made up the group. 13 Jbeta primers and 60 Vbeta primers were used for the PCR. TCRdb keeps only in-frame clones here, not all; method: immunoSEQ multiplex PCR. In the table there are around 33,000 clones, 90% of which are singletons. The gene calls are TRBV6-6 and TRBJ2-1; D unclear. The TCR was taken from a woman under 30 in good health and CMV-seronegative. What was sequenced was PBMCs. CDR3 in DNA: TGTGCCAGCAGTTACTGGCTTTACAATGAGCAGTTCTTC. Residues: CASSYWLYNEQFF.